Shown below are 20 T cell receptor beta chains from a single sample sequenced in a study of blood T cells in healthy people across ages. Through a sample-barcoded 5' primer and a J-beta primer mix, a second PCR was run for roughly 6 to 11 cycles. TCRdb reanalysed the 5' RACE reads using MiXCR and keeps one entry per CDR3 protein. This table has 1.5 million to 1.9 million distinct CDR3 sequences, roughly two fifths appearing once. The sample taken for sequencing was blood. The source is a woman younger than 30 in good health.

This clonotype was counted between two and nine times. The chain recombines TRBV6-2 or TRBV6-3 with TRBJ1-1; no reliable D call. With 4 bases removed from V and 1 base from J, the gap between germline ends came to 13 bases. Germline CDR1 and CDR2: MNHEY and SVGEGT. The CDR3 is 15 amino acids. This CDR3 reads CASSFRARTNTEAFF. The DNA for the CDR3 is TGTGCCAGCAGTTTTCGGGCCAGGACGAACACTGAAGCTTTCTTT.

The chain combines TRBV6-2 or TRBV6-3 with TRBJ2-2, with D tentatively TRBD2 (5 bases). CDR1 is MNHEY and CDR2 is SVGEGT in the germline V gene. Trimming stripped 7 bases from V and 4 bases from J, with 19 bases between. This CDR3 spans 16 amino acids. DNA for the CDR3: TGTGCCAGCACCCGTCGGCTCTCCGAGGGCACCGGGGAGCTGTTTTTT. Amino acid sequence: CASTRRLSEGTGELFF.

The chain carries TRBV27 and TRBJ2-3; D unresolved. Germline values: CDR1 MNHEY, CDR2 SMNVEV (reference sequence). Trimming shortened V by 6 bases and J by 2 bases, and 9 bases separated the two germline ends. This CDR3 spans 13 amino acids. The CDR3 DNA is TGTGCCAGCAGCCATACCGACACAGATACGCAGTATTTT. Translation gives CASSHTDTDTQYF.

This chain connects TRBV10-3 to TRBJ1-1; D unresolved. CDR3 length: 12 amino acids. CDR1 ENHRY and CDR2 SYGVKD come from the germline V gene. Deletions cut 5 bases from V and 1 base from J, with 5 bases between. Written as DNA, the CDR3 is TGTGCCATCAGTCCACCGAACACTGAAGCTTTCTTT. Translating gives CAISPPNTEAFF.

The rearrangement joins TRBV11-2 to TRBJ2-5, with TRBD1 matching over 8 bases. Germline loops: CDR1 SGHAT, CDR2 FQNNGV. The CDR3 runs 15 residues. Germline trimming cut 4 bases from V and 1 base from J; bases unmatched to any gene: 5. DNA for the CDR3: TGTGCCAGCAGCTCGACAGGGGCCGGCCAAGAGACCCAGTACTTC. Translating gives CASSSTGAGQETQYF.

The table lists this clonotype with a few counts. For the CDR3, the DNA is TGCGCCAGCAGCCAAGAAGGACTAGCGGGGAGAACCTACGAGCAGTACTTC. This translates into CASSQEGLAGRTYEQYF. The chain joins TRBV4-1 to TRBJ2-7; TRBD2 agrees at 12 bases. CDR1 is MGHRA and CDR2 is YSYEKL in the germline V gene. Trimming at V came to 0 bases and at J to 2 bases, leaving 5 bases not matched to a gene. The CDR3 contains 17 residues.

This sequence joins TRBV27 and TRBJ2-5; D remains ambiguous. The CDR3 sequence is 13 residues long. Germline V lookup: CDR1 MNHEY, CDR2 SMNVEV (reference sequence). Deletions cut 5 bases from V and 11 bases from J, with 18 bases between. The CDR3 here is CASSLKPLYGQYF. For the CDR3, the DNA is TGTGCCAGCAGTCTAAAGCCGCTCTACGGGCAGTACTTC.

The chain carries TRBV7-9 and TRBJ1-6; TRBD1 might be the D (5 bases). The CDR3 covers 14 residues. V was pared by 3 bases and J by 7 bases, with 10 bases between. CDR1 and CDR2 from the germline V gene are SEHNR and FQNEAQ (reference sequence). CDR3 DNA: TGTGCCAGCAGCTTTTCCCAGGGAAATTCACCCCTCCACTTT. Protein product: CASSFSQGNSPLHF.

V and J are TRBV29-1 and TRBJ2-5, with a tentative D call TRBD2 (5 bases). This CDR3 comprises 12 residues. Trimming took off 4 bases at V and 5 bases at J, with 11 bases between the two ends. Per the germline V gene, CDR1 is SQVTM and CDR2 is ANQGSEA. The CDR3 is CSVGKGGETQYF. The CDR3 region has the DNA TGCAGCGTTGGGAAGGGCGGGGAGACCCAGTACTTC.

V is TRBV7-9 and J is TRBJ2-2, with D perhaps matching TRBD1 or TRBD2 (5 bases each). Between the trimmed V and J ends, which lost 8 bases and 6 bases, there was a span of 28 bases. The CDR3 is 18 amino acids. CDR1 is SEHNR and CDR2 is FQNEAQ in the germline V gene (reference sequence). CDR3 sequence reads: CASGLLTTVGVDAGELFF. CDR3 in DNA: TGTGCCAGCGGACTCCTGACGACCGTAGGGGTGGACGCCGGGGAGCTGTTTTTT.

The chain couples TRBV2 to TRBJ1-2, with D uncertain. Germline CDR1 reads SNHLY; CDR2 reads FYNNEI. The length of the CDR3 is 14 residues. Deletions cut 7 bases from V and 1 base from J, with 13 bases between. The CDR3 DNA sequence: TGTGCCAGCAATGTCCAGCGAGATAACTATGGCTACACCTTC. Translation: CASNVQRDNYGYTF.

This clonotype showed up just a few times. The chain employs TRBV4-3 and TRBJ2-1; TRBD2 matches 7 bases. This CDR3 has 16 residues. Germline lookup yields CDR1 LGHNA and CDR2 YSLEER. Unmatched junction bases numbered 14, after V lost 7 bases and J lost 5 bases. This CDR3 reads CASIQFGTTVNNEQFF. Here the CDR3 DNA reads TGCGCCAGCATCCAGTTCGGGACTACGGTGAACAATGAGCAGTTCTTC.

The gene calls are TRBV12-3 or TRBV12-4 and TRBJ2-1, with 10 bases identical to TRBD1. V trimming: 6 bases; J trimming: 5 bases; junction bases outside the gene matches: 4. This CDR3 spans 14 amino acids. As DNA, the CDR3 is TGTGCCAGCAGAAGACAGGGGGCGGACAATGAGCAGTTCTTC. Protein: CASRRQGADNEQFF.

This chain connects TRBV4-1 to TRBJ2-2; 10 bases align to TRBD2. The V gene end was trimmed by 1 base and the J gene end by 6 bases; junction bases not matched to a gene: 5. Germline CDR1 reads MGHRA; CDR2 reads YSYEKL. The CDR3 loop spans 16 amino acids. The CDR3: CASSQVQRGGPGELFF. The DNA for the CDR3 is TGCGCCAGCAGCCAAGTCCAGCGGGGGGGCCCCGGGGAGCTGTTTTTT.

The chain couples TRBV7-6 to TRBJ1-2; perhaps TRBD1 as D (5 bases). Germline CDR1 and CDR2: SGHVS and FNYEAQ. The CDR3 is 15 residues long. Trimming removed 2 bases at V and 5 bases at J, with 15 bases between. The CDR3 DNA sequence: TGTGCCAGCAGCTTACTTCCGGGACCTGAGTATGGCTACACCTTC. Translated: CASSLLPGPEYGYTF.

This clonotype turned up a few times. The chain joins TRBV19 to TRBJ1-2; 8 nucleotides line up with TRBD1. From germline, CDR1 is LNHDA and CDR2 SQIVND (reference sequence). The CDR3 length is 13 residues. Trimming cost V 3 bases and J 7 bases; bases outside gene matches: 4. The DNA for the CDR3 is TGTGCCAGTAGTATCGAAGGACAGGGTGGCTACACCTTC. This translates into CASSIEGQGGYTF.

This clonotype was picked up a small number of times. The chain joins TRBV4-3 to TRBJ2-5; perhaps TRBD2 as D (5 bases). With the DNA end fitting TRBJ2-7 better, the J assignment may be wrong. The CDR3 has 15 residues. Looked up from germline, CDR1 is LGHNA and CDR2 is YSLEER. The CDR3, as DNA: TGCGCCAGCAGCCAAGAAACCCGGGATCGGCACGAGCAGTACTTC. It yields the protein CASSQETRDRHEQYF.

In DNA, the CDR3 is TGTGCCAGCAGTTTGACCTACCGTTTTGAAGCTTTCTTT. The encoded protein is CASSLTYRFEAFF. V usage is TRBV28 and J usage is TRBJ1-1; no definite D call. The V end was cut by 3 bases, the J end by 7 bases, with 12 bases between. CDR3 length equals 13 residues. Germline values: CDR1 MDHEN, CDR2 SYDVKM. The variable domain in full, with the rest retrieved from reference TRBV28 and TRBJ1-1, is DVKVTQSSRYLVKRTGEKVFLECVQDMDHENMFWYRQDPGLGLRLIYFSYDVKMKEKGDIPEGYSVSREKKERFSLILESASTNQTSMYLCASSLTYRFEAFFGQGTRLTVV.

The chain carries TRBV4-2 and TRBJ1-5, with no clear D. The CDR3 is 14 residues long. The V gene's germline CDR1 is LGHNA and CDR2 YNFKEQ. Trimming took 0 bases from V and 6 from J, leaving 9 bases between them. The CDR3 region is CASSQEQVTQPQHF. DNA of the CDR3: TGTGCCAGCAGCCAAGAGCAGGTCACTCAGCCCCAGCATTTT.

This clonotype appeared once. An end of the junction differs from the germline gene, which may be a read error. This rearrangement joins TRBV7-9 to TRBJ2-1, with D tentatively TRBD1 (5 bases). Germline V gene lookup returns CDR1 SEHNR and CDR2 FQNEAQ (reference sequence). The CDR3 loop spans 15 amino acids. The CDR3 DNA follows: TGTACCAGCAGCCCCAAGGACAACTCCTACAATGAGCAGTTCTTC. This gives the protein CTSSPKDNSYNEQFF.